This T cell receptor (beta chain) originates from a study of OX40 agonist ivuxolimab in advanced cancers. Looking at the study overall: Those enrolled were 70% to 85% male, with a mean age of around 58 years and ages from roughly 20 to 85.

Some clones are missing from TCRdb's copy, which holds only in-frame ones; the method was immunoSEQ multiplex PCR. The sample lists tens of thousands of clones, 65% to 75% occurring once. Germline CDR1 reads LGHNA; CDR2 reads YNFKEQ. Trimming at V came to 4 bases and at J to 2 bases, leaving 6 bases not matched to a gene. The CDR3 totals 16 residues. Specimen: CD4+ or CD8+ T cells sorted from blood, collected in a trial of the OX40 agonist ivuxolimab. The V and J genes are TRBV4-2 and TRBJ2-5; 11 positions agree with TRBD2. The TCR originated in an adult with an advanced solid tumor such as melanoma, head and neck, liver or kidney cancer. The CDR3 sequence is CASSRFSGGVQETQYF. The CDR3 bases are TGTGCCAGCAGCCGCTTTAGCGGGGGGGTTCAAGAGACCCAGTACTTC.